This entry lists 21 T cell receptor beta chains sequenced from one sample in a study of breast tumors, draining lymph nodes, adjacent tissues. Samples came from axillary lymph nodes draining the breast cancer. TCRdb reprocessed the multiplex PCR reads with MiXCR, giving one entry per CDR3 protein. The sample consists of 120,000 or so distinct CDR3 sequences, 20% of them appearing once. Sequencing was performed on axillary lymph node tissue. These receptors all come from a female donor with breast cancer. Some clones in this sample may be carry-over from other donors' samples.

In its sample, this clonotype was seen a few times. This sequence joins TRBV2 and TRBJ1-1; D is ambiguous. Germline assignment: CDR1 SNHLY and CDR2 FYNNEI. The CDR3 is made up of 14 amino acids. The V end was cut by 3 bases, the J end by 1 base, with 9 bases between. CDR3 protein: CASSDSNPNTEAFF. The CDR3 nucleotides are TGTGCCAGCAGTGATAGCAACCCGAACACTGAAGCTTTCTTT.

The chain links TRBV6-2 or TRBV6-3 to TRBJ1-4; D may be TRBD1 (5 bases). V lost 10 bases and J 7 bases, leaving 16 bases between the germline ends. Germline V gene lookup returns CDR1 MNHEY and CDR2 SVGEGT. The CDR3 extends over 13 amino acids. The DNA for the CDR3 is TGTGCCATCTCGGAAGCAGGGAGTGAAAAACTGTTTTTT. Protein product: CAISEAGSEKLFF.

This clonotype showed up many times. The V call is TRBV2, the J call TRBJ2-2; 11 nucleotides match TRBD2. In germline, CDR1 is SNHLY, CDR2 FYNNEI. J was trimmed by 4 bases and V by 6 bases; bases with no gene match: 7. The CDR3 loop spans 16 amino acids. CDR3 amino acids: CASRRSGGAGTGELFF. DNA of the CDR3: TGTGCCAGCAGACGTAGCGGGGGGGCCGGCACCGGGGAGCTGTTTTTT. Supplemented by reference TRBV2 and TRBJ2-2, the full variable domain reads EPEVTQTPSHQVTQMGQEVILRCVPISNHLYFYWYRQILGQKVEFLVSFYNNEISEKSEIFDDQFSVERPDGSNFTLKIRSTKLEDSAMYFCASRRSGGAGTGELFFGEGSRLTVL.

This clonotype was recorded many times. The chain is built from TRBV6-5 and TRBJ2-1; possible D gene TRBD1, 6 bases. V was shortened by 3 bases and J by 9 bases, with 21 bases between the two germline ends. This CDR3 is built from 16 residues. The germline V gene has CDR1 MNHEY and CDR2 SVGAGI. As DNA, the CDR3 is TGTGCCAGCAGTTATCTCCCAGGGGCGAAGAAGGGTGAGCAGTTCTTC. It encodes CASSYLPGAKKGEQFF.

There are many counts of this clonotype. The chain couples TRBV6-6 to TRBJ2-1, with 15 bases fitting TRBD2. The CDR3 has 16 amino acids. Germline V gives CDR1 MNHNY, CDR2 SVGAGI (reference sequence). The ends lost 5 bases at V and 4 bases at J; junction bases unmatched: 3. This chain's CDR3 is CASSHGLAGGYNEQFF. In DNA form, the CDR3 reads TGTGCCAGCAGTCACGGACTAGCGGGAGGGTACAATGAGCAGTTCTTC.

This clonotype has at least ten counts. The chain has TRBV29-1 and TRBJ2-7, with D tentatively TRBD2 (5 bases). This CDR3 is 12 amino acids long. Germline CDR1 SQVTM, CDR2 ANQGSEA. V lost 6 bases and J lost 2, with 11 bases in between. The CDR3 nucleotides are TGCAGCGTGACGTCCGGGACCTACGAGCAGTACTTC. Protein sequence: CSVTSGTYEQYF.

Details on this clonotype: As the CDR3 is not closed by the conserved phenylalanine or tryptophan, this likely results from a read error. The chain links TRBV18 to TRBJ1-1; unclear D gene. Looked up from germline, CDR1 is KGHSH and CDR2 is LQKENI. V dropped 2 bases and J dropped 3 bases, with 7 bases sitting between them. The CDR3 is 13 residues long. Here the CDR3 reads CASSPELDTEAFS. CDR3 nucleotide sequence: TGTGCCAGCTCACCAGAGTTGGACACTGAAGCTTTCTCT.

This clonotype was seen ten or more times. The V and J genes are TRBV12-3 or TRBV12-4 and TRBJ2-7; no clear D. The ends were cut back, 2 bases at V and 1 base at J, with 9 bases in the middle. This CDR3 region has 14 residues. CDR3 in DNA: TGTGCCAGCAGTTTAAGCGCAGTTTCCTACGAGCAGTACTTC. It yields the protein CASSLSAVSYEQYF.

Concerning this clonotype: A read error is possible here, since a much larger clone lies one base away. The rearrangement joins TRBV20-1 to TRBJ2-3; 11 nucleotides align to TRBD2. The CDR3 totals 13 residues. Germline V gene lookup returns CDR1 DFQATT and CDR2 SNEGSKA (reference sequence). The CDR3 spells CSALLAGADAQYF. The CDR3 DNA reads TGCAGTGCTTTACTAGCGGGAGCAGATGCGCAGTATTTT.

This clonotype occurred many times. The J gene is TRBJ1-5, the V gene TRBV20-1; 9 bases match TRBD1. J was trimmed by 6 bases and V by 2 bases; bases with no gene match: 11. Germline V gene sequence: CDR1 DFQATT, CDR2 SNEGSKA (reference sequence). The CDR3 runs 16 residues. The CDR3 sequence is CSARTSWGQGGQPQHF. The CDR3 coding sequence is TGCAGTGCTAGAACTTCTTGGGGACAGGGCGGTCAGCCCCAGCATTTT.

This clonotype was picked up a small number of times. V is TRBV3-1 and J is TRBJ2-2; D not resolved. CDR1 is LGHDT and CDR2 is YNNKEL in the germline V gene (reference sequence). The CDR3 is made up of 12 amino acids. Trimming left V 1 base short and J 7 bases short, with 4 bases between. The CDR3 DNA sequence: TGTGCCAGCAGCCAAGGCTTCGGGGAGCTGTTTTTT. Its translation is CASSQGFGELFF.

The table lists this clonotype with many counts. V gene TRBV19 combines with J gene TRBJ2-1, with D perhaps TRBD2 (5 bases). Trimming left V 2 bases short and J 6 bases short, with 8 bases between. This CDR3 spans 13 amino acids. Looked up from germline, CDR1 is LNHDA and CDR2 is SQIVND (reference sequence). The chain's CDR3 is CASSISAGNEQFF. CDR3 sequence (DNA): TGTGCCAGTAGTATATCGGCGGGCAATGAGCAGTTCTTC.

This clonotype was observed a few times. The V call is TRBV27, the J call TRBJ1-3; maybe TRBD1 (5 bases). V dropped 6 bases and J dropped 2 bases, with 14 bases sitting between them. The CDR3 is 15 amino acids. Per the germline V gene, CDR1 is MNHEY and CDR2 is SMNVEV (reference sequence). CDR3: CASRRDGVAGNTIYF. Here the CDR3 DNA reads TGTGCCAGCAGGCGGGACGGAGTGGCTGGAAACACCATATATTTT.

At least ten counts were recorded for this clonotype. This chain uses TRBV5-4 with TRBJ2-7, with D perhaps TRBD1 (5 bases). The length of the CDR3 is 14 residues. V was clipped by 5 bases and J by 4 bases, with 16 bases between them. The germline gives CDR1 SGHNT, CDR2 YYREEE (reference sequence). The CDR3 sequence is CASSPTGTRYEQYF. In nucleotides, the CDR3 is TGTGCCAGCAGTCCAACAGGAACACGATACGAGCAGTACTTC. Full variable domain (missing parts from reference TRBV5-4 and TRBJ2-7): ETGVTQSPTHLIKTRGQQVTLRCSSQSGHNTVSWYQQALGQGPQFIFQYYREEENGRGNFPPRFSGLQFPNYSSELNVNALELDDSALYLCASSPTGTRYEQYFGPGTRLTVT.

This clonotype was counted ten times or more. This chain uses TRBV6-5 with TRBJ2-2, with D tentatively TRBD2 (6 bases). Germline V lookup: CDR1 MNHEY, CDR2 SVGAGI. This CDR3 comprises 14 residues. Trimming took 6 bases from V and 4 from J, leaving 12 bases between them. This CDR3 is CASSHRAGTGELFF. The CDR3 DNA sequence: TGTGCCAGCAGCCACAGAGCGGGCACCGGGGAGCTGTTTTTT.

This clonotype was observed at least ten times. In nucleotides, the CDR3 is TGCAGTGCTAGCGACCCGGGGGCTAGCTCTGGAAACACCATATATTTT. Amino acids: CSASDPGASSGNTIYF. The chain recombines TRBV20-1 with TRBJ1-3, with D perhaps TRBD1 (6 bases). The CDR3 is 16 residues long. Per the germline V gene, CDR1 is DFQATT and CDR2 is SNEGSKA (reference sequence). V was clipped by 3 bases and J by 0 bases, with 15 bases between them.

This clonotype was picked up many times. The rearrangement links TRBV19 to TRBJ2-1, with 8 positions matching TRBD2. Germline assignment: CDR1 LNHDA and CDR2 SQIVND (reference sequence). Germline trimming cut 2 bases from V and 2 bases from J; bases unmatched to any gene: 5. The CDR3 loop spans 16 amino acids. CDR3 DNA: TGTGCCAGTAGTATATGGTTAGCGGGGACCTACAATGAGCAGTTCTTC. Amino acids: CASSIWLAGTYNEQFF.

Regarding this clonotype: A much bigger clone sits one base away, suggesting this may be a read error. The rearrangement joins TRBV30 to TRBJ2-7; the D gene could be TRBD1 or TRBD2 (5 bases each). CDR1 and CDR2 from the germline V gene are GTSNPN and SVGIG (reference sequence). The germline V and J ends were trimmed by 0 bases and 1 base, with 13 bases remaining between them. CDR3 length: 15 residues. CDR3 region: CAWSVFGGPSYEQYV. As DNA, the CDR3 is TGTGCCTGGAGTGTCTTTGGGGGACCGTCCTACGAGCAGTACGTC.

This clonotype came up many times. The V and J genes are TRBV7-2 and TRBJ1-6; the match to TRBD1 covers 7 bases. The CDR3 is made up of 14 amino acids. The V gene's germline CDR1 is SGHTA and CDR2 FQGNSA. Trimming at V came to 5 bases and at J to 10 bases, leaving 8 bases not matched to a gene. In DNA, the CDR3 is TGTGCCAGCAGCAAGGACAGGCTTGGGTCACCCCTCCACTTT. This encodes CASSKDRLGSPLHF.

The chain recombines TRBV12-3 or TRBV12-4 with TRBJ2-1; 8 bases align to TRBD2. This CDR3 is 18 amino acids long. The J segment lost 2 bases and the V segment lost 3 bases, leaving 12 bases of the junction unmatched. The CDR3 is CASSFSLAGGQTYNEQFF. CDR3 DNA: TGTGCCAGCAGTTTTTCCCTAGCGGGCGGTCAGACCTACAATGAGCAGTTCTTC.

This clonotype was observed a few times. This may come from a read error, since a much larger clone is one base off. The chain joins TRBV19 to TRBJ1-5, with D unclear. The CDR3 covers 15 residues. Germline CDR1 is LNHDA and CDR2 is SQIVND (reference sequence). The CDR3 DNA sequence: TGTACCAGTAGTATGAGAGGTGATAGCAATCAGCCCCAGCATTTT. It specifies CTSSMRGDSNQPQHF.